Sequencing of this TCR beta chain was carried out in a study of blood T cell repertoires in COVID-19. Overall study: PBMCs, B-cell-depleted T cells, or T cells provided the cDNA or gDNA that made up the material.

Per germline, CDR1 MNHEY and CDR2 SVGEGT. Trimming took 0 bases from V and 6 from J, leaving 26 bases between them. The CDR3 covers 19 residues. Authors' data handling: Amplification with reference gene primers provided the estimates of nucleated cell counts. The data were produced by immunoSEQ multiplex PCR, yet TCRdb's version contains in-frame clones alone and is incomplete. V and J calls and clone size come straight from that table; D and trimming were deduced from the DNA. Of 150,000 to 200,000 clones in the sample, about 93% are singletons; the top ten hold 0.76%. Seattle cases were enrolled at active infection and followed longitudinally.

The source is a man aged 25 to 40 with COVID-19, enrolled during active disease. Input material: peripheral blood. The J gene is TRBJ1-1, the V gene TRBV6-2 or TRBV6-3; the D gene is possibly TRBD1 (5 bases). The CDR3 loop is CASSYSRVQLGGGWAEAFF. In DNA form, the CDR3 reads TGTGCCAGCAGTTACTCCCGGGTACAGCTCGGGGGTGGGTGGGCTGAAGCTTTCTTT.